Below, 17 T cell receptor beta chains from the same sample are listed, as sequenced in a study of CD8 T cells in Susac syndrome. An amount of RNA that ranged from about 0.45 to 1 ug was reverse transcribed with random hexamers. Via MiXCR, TCRdb re-called the immunoSEQ multiplex PCR reads, giving one row per CDR3 protein. The sample records approximately 180,000 distinct CDR3 sequences, about 94% being singletons. The sequencing sample was made of CD4+ T cells from PBMCs. Receptors were obtained from a human donor with Susac syndrome.

The rearrangement links TRBV19 to TRBJ1-5, with D hard to call. The V and J ends lost 6 bases and 12 bases respectively, with 21 bases between them. The CDR3 extends over 14 amino acids. The germline V gene encodes CDR1 LNHDA and CDR2 SQIVND (reference sequence). The CDR3 nucleotides read TGTGCCAGTAGCCCGGAATCTACCCTCTCCGTCCAGCATTTT. Protein: CASSPESTLSVQHF.

This clonotype was seen only a few times. The chain has TRBV7-9 and TRBJ2-3, with D uncertain. V lost 1 base, J lost 5 bases, and 7 bases lay in between. Germline CDR1 is SEHNR and CDR2 is FQNEAQ (reference sequence). CDR3 length: 13 amino acids. CDR3 coding DNA: TGTGCCAGCAGCTTAGAGAGAAGAGATACGCAGTATTTT. Residues: CASSLERRDTQYF.

CDR3 residues: CASSPSGRSYNEQFF. CDR3 coding DNA: TGTGCCAGCAGTCCTAGCGGTAGGTCCTACAATGAGCAGTTCTTC. The chain joins TRBV12-3 or TRBV12-4 to TRBJ2-1, with 7 nucleotides matching TRBD2. This CDR3 region has 15 residues. V shed 5 bases and J 1 base; nucleotides not matched to a gene: 5.

This chain connects TRBV15 to TRBJ1-2, with TRBD1 matching 8 bases. The CDR3 spans 14 residues. Per germline, CDR1 LNHNV and CDR2 YYDKDF (reference sequence). The trim removed 5 bases at V and 8 bases at J, leaving 10 bases unmatched. The CDR3 nucleotides read TGTGCCACCAGCCCTACAGGGGGGAATTACGGCTACACCTTC. Residues: CATSPTGGNYGYTF.

V usage is TRBV2 and J usage is TRBJ2-2, with no clear D. The ends were cut back, 5 bases at V and 3 bases at J, with 10 bases in the middle. The CDR3 has 14 residues. Germline CDR1 SNHLY, CDR2 FYNNEI. The CDR3 DNA follows: TGTGCCAGCAGTAAACACAGCGACACCGGGGAGCTGTTTTTT. It codes for CASSKHSDTGELFF.

The chain combines TRBV13 with TRBJ1-2; no definite D call. V was trimmed by 5 bases and J by 7 bases, leaving 11 bases between them. The CDR3 loop spans 12 amino acids. Per the germline V gene, CDR1 is PRHDT and CDR2 is FYEKMQ (reference sequence). The CDR3 loop is CASSATHGGYTF. CDR3 sequence (DNA): TGTGCCAGCAGCGCGACCCACGGTGGCTACACCTTC.

The genes are TRBV30 and TRBJ1-1; D gene unclear. Trimming stripped 3 bases from V and 1 base from J, with 3 bases between. Germline loops: CDR1 GTSNPN, CDR2 SVGIG (reference sequence). The CDR3 contains 11 residues. The CDR3 DNA reads TGTGCCTGGAGCAAGAACACTGAAGCTTTCTTT. This sequence encodes CAWSKNTEAFF.

The rearrangement uses TRBV19 and TRBJ2-1; TRBD1 aligns across 9 bases. In germline, CDR1 is LNHDA, CDR2 SQIVND (reference sequence). The V gene end was trimmed by 5 bases and the J gene end by 5 bases; junction bases not matched to a gene: 7. This CDR3 spans 15 amino acids. The CDR3: CASSEGQGLDNEQFF. In DNA form, the CDR3 reads TGTGCCAGTAGTGAAGGACAGGGGTTGGACAATGAGCAGTTCTTC.

There are a few counts of this clonotype. This sequence joins TRBV11-2 and TRBJ2-7, with TRBD2 matching 12 bases. Trimming at V came to 1 base and at J to 2 bases, leaving 12 bases not matched to a gene. Germline CDR1 and CDR2: SGHAT and FQNNGV. The CDR3 totals 19 residues. As DNA, the CDR3 is TGTGCCAGCAGCTTAGGGTATCGCACTAGCGGGAGGCCAACCTACGAGCAGTACTTC. This translates into CASSLGYRTSGRPTYEQYF.

The count of this clonotype is one. The chain combines TRBV7-2 with TRBJ2-4; 8 bases are a match to TRBD2. CDR1 and CDR2 (germline): SGHTA, FQGNSA. Trimming at V came to 6 bases and at J to 5 bases, leaving 6 bases not matched to a gene. The CDR3 is made up of 14 amino acids. The CDR3 region is CASSTSGTQNIQYF. CDR3 in DNA: TGTGCCAGCAGTACTAGCGGAACCCAAAACATTCAGTACTTC.

This chain uses TRBV7-9 with TRBJ2-7, with D perhaps matching TRBD2 (5 bases). V gave up 11 bases and J gave up 4 bases, with 18 bases separating them. CDR3 length equals 13 residues. Germline CDR1 reads SEHNR; CDR2 reads FQNEAQ (reference sequence). CDR3 DNA sequence: TGTGCCGCTAGCAAGGGCCCCCTTTACGAGCAGTACTTC. It yields the protein CAASKGPLYEQYF.

The chain couples TRBV20-1 to TRBJ2-7, with D possibly TRBD2 on 5 matching bases. Between the trimmed V and J ends, which lost 5 bases and 2 bases, there was a span of 7 bases. CDR1 and CDR2 from the germline V gene are DFQATT and SNEGSKA (reference sequence). This CDR3 is 11 amino acids long. CDR3 in amino acids: CSASGAYEQYF. CDR3 sequence (DNA): TGCAGTGCTTCCGGGGCCTACGAGCAGTACTTC.

This rearrangement joins TRBV4-1 to TRBJ2-1; 12 positions agree with TRBD2. The CDR3 has 17 amino acids. The V gene end was trimmed by 5 bases and the J gene end by 4 bases; junction bases not matched to a gene: 9. The germline CDR1 and CDR2 sequences are MGHRA and YSYEKL. CDR3 in amino acids: CASSYDLLAGGYNEQFF. The CDR3 nucleotides are TGCGCCAGCAGCTACGATCTTCTAGCGGGAGGGTACAATGAGCAGTTCTTC.

The chain combines TRBV6-6 with TRBJ1-1; D call uncertain. This CDR3 spans 12 amino acids. CDR1 is MNHNY and CDR2 is SVGAGI in the germline V gene (reference sequence). V was trimmed by 8 bases and J by 0 bases, leaving 7 bases between them. The CDR3 protein is CASLDMNTEAFF. Here the CDR3 DNA reads TGTGCCAGCCTTGATATGAACACTGAAGCTTTCTTT.

This chain links TRBV12-3 or TRBV12-4 with TRBJ2-1; 10 bases are a match to TRBD2. The CDR3 consists of 14 residues. V lost 6 bases, J lost 6 bases, and 5 bases stayed unmatched. The chain's CDR3 is CASRERGGLNEQFF. The CDR3 DNA follows: TGTGCCAGCAGGGAGCGGGGGGGCCTCAATGAGCAGTTCTTC.

This clonotype showed up just once. The chain employs TRBV5-1 and TRBJ1-2, with D maybe TRBD1 (6 bases). Germline lookup yields CDR1 SGHRS and CDR2 YFSETQ. The V and J ends lost 7 bases and 7 bases respectively, with 20 bases between them. The CDR3 extends over 14 amino acids. The CDR3 region is CASRPTQGSFGYTF. The CDR3 DNA sequence: TGCGCCAGCCGTCCAACGCAGGGGTCTTTTGGCTACACCTTC.

The chain employs TRBV24-1 and TRBJ2-2; D is possibly TRBD1 or TRBD2 (6 bases each). Germline lookup yields CDR1 KGHDR and CDR2 SFDVKD. Trimming took off 6 bases at V and 0 bases at J, with 16 bases between the two ends. The CDR3 sequence is 17 residues long. The CDR3: CATSNRGGTTNTGELFF. The DNA for the CDR3 is TGTGCCACCAGTAACCGAGGCGGGACAACGAACACCGGGGAGCTGTTTTTT.